This entry is about one T cell receptor (beta chain). It lacks a known antigen. Base quality data are lacking; no much larger clone is found one base away. This entry comes from a study of a mutant IDH1 vaccine in newly diagnosed glioma (dated by TCRdb to the early 2020s). As for the study more broadly: Patients received eight vaccinations in weeks 1, 3, 5, 7, 11, 15, 19 and 23, corresponding to visits V03 through V10. Before enrollment, patients had received standard therapy of radiotherapy alone, temozolomide alone, or radiochemotherapy with temozolomide; most received the combination. Longitudinal TCRB deep sequencing was done for 25 treated patients, wherever samples were available for exploratory analyses. Of the roughly 33 treated patients, approximately 60% were male and around 38% were female, and a mean age of around 40 years was recorded. Vaccination started 4-6 weeks after radiotherapy alone, or was given together with temozolomide cycles in the groups whose treatment included chemotherapy. Peripheral blood was drawn at six visits: V03 (baseline), V05, V07, V10, V12 and V13.

The V and J ends are trimmed by 4 bases and 1 base, leaving 11 bases between them. Per the germline V gene, SNHLY is the CDR1 and FYNNEI is the CDR2. The CDR3, cysteine through phenylalanine, is 15 amino acids long. Only the CDR3 DNA is retained, 45 bases long and in frame from the first base. Sample time point, as interpreted from the label and publication: week 11, during vaccination. Each vaccine dose, consisting of 300 ug of a 20-mer mutant IDH1 peptide in Montanide, was administered subcutaneously with topical imiquimod. Donors had newly diagnosed WHO grade 3 or 4 IDH1-mutant astrocytomas with loss of nuclear ATRX. The samples were drawn from NOA16, a multicentre, single-arm, open-label phase I trial in Germany that tested a mutant IDH1 peptide vaccine in humans for the first time. Genomic DNA for TCRB sequencing was extracted from EDTA blood using the DNeasy Blood and Tissue Kit. Summary of the overall study and its limitations: Immune responses induced by the vaccine were seen in around 93% of patients across multiple MHC alleles. The authors stated that sample limitations prevented analyses of patient blood samples from being reproduced. Availability determined which PBMC samples were chosen for TCRB deep sequencing. No apparent relationship was observed between pseudoprogression and alterations in the top peripheral T cell clonotypes detected by TCRB sequencing.

The library relied on the immunoSEQ multiplex PCR assay. The hsTCRB Kit was used according to the manufacturer's protocol to amplify rearranged TCR beta chain sequences. TCRB libraries were sequenced on an Illumina MiSeq. As for the original processing: Demultiplexing, trimming and gene mapping were performed with the kit vendor's proprietary platform. The table comes from immuneACCESS by way of TCRdb, which keeps in-frame sequences with V and J called. Part of the clones is missing from these tables; in studies checked, under half for an unresolved V gene and the rest for unknown reasons. The V and J calls and clone size come from that table; D and trimming were worked out from the DNA. The sample has fewer than 75,000 clones on record, about four fifths of them singletons. The ten largest clonotypes hold about 9% of the sample.

This TCR was recovered from a woman aged 45-65 years with glioma. This sequence uses TRBV2 and TRBJ1-5, with the D gene not confidently named. The sample consisted of PBMCs, taken from a glioma patient whose treatment included an IDH1 peptide vaccine. The nucleotide sequence is TGTGCCAGCAGTGTCGGCCACGAGAGCAATCAGCCCCAGCATTTT. Its protein is CASSVGHESNQPQHF.